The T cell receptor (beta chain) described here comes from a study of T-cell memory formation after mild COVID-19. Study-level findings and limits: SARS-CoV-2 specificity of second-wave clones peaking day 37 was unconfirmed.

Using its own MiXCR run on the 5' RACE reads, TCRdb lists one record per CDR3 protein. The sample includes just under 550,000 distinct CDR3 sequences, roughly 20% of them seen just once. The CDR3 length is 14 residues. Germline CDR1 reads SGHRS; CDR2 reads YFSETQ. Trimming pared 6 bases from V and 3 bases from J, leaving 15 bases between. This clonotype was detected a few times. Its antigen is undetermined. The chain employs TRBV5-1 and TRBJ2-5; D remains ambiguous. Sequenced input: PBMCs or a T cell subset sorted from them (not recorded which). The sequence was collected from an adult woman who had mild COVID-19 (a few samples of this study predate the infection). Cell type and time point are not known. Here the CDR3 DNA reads TGCGCCAGCAACCCCGCGGTCGCTGAAGAGACCCAGTACTTC. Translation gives CASNPAVAEETQYF.